What follows describes a single T cell receptor beta chain. Its antigen is unknown. This CDR3 comprises 16 residues. Trimming took 2 bases from V and 7 from J, leaving 20 bases between them. Germline V CDR1 and CDR2: MNHNY, SVGAGI (reference sequence). This specimen comes from a study of blood T cells in healthy people across ages. Whole-study results and caveats: It was found that TCR beta diversity correlated strongly with the percentage of naive T cells.

A second about 6 to 12 cycle PCR used barcoded and J-beta primers. TCRdb recomputed calls from the 5' RACE reads with MiXCR, one row per CDR3 protein. The repertoire has roughly 500,000 distinct CDR3 sequences, about 25% of them found once; the top ten carry about 18%. The gene calls are TRBV6-6 and TRBJ2-5; D is perhaps TRBD1 (6 bases). This clonotype originated in a woman in her sixties or seventies in good health. The sequenced sample consisted of blood. The CDR3 spells CASSYPTGPGYGTQYF. The CDR3 nucleotides read TGTGCCAGCAGTTACCCTACAGGGCCCGGGTACGGGACCCAGTACTTC.